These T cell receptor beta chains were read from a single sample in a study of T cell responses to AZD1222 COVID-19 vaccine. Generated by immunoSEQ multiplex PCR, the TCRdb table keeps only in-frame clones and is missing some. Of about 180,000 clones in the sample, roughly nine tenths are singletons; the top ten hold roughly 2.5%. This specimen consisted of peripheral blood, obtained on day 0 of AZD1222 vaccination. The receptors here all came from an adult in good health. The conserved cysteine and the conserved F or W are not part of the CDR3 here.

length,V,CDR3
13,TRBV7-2,ASSLGTGSGNTIY
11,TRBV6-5,ASSTTVNYGYT
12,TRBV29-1,SGQGKGTSGELF
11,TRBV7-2,ASSLDRPYEQY
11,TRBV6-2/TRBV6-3,ASSPDRIYEQY
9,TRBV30,ALGGAYGYT
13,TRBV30,AWSSGTGGSYEQY
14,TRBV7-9,ASSLPRGYGANVLT
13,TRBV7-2,ASSPPWQGKYEQY
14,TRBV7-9,ASSLAVASGVNEQF